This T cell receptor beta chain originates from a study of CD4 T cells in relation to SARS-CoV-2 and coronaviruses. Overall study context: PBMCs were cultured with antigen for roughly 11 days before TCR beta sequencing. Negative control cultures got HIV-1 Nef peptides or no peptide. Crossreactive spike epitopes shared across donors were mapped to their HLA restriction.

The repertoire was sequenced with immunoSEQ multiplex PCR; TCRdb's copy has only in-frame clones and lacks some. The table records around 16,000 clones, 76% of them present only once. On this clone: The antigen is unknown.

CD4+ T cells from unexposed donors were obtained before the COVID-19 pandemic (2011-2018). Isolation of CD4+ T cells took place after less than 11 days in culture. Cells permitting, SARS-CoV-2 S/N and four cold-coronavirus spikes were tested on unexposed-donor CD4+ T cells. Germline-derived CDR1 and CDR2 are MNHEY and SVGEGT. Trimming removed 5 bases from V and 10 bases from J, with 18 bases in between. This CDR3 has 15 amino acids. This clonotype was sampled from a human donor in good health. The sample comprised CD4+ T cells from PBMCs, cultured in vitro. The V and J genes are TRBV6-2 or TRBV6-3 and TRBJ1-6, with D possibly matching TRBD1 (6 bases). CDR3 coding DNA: TGTGCCAGCAGTGGACTCCAAACAGGGATATCACCCCTCCACTTT. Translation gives CASSGLQTGISPLHF.